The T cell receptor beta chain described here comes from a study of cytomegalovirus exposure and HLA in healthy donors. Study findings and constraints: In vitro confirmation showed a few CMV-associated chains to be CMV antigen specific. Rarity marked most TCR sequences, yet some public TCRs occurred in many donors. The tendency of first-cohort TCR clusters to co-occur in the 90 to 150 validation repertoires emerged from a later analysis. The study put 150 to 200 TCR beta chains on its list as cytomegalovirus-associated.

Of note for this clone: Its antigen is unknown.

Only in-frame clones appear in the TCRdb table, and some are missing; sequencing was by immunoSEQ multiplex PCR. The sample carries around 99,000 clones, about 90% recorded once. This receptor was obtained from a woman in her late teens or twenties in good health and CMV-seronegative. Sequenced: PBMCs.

The CDR3 nucleotides are TGTGCCAGCAGCCAAGAGGAGCAAGGGGCCTACGAGCAGTACTTC. This encodes CASSQEEQGAYEQYF. This chain uses TRBV4-2 with TRBJ2-7, with a possible D match to TRBD1 (5 bases). V was clipped by 0 bases and J by 2 bases, with 11 bases between them. The CDR3 covers 15 residues. Germline V gene lookup returns CDR1 LGHNA and CDR2 YNFKEQ.